The rows below give T cell receptor beta chains drawn from one sample of a study of T cell responses to AZD1222 COVID-19 vaccine. Some clones are missing from TCRdb's copy, which holds only in-frame ones; the method was immunoSEQ multiplex PCR. The sample consists of about 130,000 clones, about nine tenths of them appearing once. Here the sequenced sample was peripheral blood, taken on day 0 of AZD1222 vaccination. Receptor source: an adult in good health. The CDR3 runs from the conserved cysteine through the conserved F or W. A D gene is named only where the DNA matches it firmly. Clone size is not always given. Where it is, it says once, few, many or a class for expanded clones.

NA	NA	TRBV9	TRBJ1-2	CASSAYGGGYTF	TGTGCCAGCAGCGCGTATGGGGGTGGCTACACCTTC
NA	NA	TRBV12-3/TRBV12-4	TRBJ2-1	CASSFEGNHEQFF	TGTGCCAGCAGTTTTGAAGGTAACCATGAGCAGTTCTTC
few	TRBD2	TRBV6-2/TRBV6-3	TRBJ2-5	CASSRYQVAGDQETQYF	TGTGCCAGCAGCAGATACCAAGTAGCGGGGGACCAAGAGACCCAGTACTTC
NA	NA	TRBV7-9	TRBJ1-5	CASSVYGVVGQSNQPQHF	TGTGCCAGCTCTGTCTACGGAGTTGTTGGGCAGTCTAATCAGCCCCAGCATTTT
few	NA	TRBV7-9	TRBJ2-4	CASSFGWGIQYF	TGTGCCAGCAGCTTCGGGTGGGGCATTCAGTACTTC
NA	NA	TRBV21-1	TRBJ1-3	CASSGEGPGAGNTIYF	TGTGCCAGCTCAGGAGAGGGGCCAGGGGCTGGAAACACCATATATTTT
NA	TRBD1	TRBV19	TRBJ1-2	CASSVRDRELGWRGRNYGYTF	TGTGCCAGTAGTGTCCGGGACAGGGAGTTGGGCTGGCGCGGCCGGAACTATGGCTACACCTTC
NA	NA	TRBV10-2	TRBJ1-5	CASSEGGENQPQHF	TGCGCCAGCAGTGAGGGTGGGGAAAATCAGCCCCAGCATTTT
NA	NA	TRBV11-2	TRBJ1-1	CASRRVGLPEAFF	TGTGCCAGTCGGCGGGTCGGGCTCCCTGAAGCTTTCTTT
NA	TRBD2	TRBV6-5	TRBJ2-5	CASRTSGGRMETQYF	TGTGCCAGCAGGACTAGCGGGGGCCGAATGGAGACCCAGTACTTC
NA	NA	TRBV30	TRBJ1-4	CAWSVRAANEKLFF	TGTGCCTGGAGTGTACGGGCGGCTAATGAAAAACTGTTTTTT
NA	NA	TRBV2	TRBJ1-5	CASSQTEYSNQPQHF	TGTGCCAGCAGCCAGACAGAATATAGCAATCAGCCCCAGCATTTT
NA	NA	TRBV3-1/TRBV3-2	TRBJ1-2	CASSQGEGKIYGYTF	TGTGCCAGCAGCCAAGGGGAGGGGAAGATCTATGGCTACACCTTC
NA	NA	TRBV9	TRBJ2-5	CASSFDETQYF	TGTGCCAGCAGCTTTGACGAGACCCAGTACTTC
NA	NA	TRBV2	TRBJ1-1	CAANPPGGTEAFF	TGTGCCGCCAACCCACCCGGGGGCACTGAAGCTTTCTTT